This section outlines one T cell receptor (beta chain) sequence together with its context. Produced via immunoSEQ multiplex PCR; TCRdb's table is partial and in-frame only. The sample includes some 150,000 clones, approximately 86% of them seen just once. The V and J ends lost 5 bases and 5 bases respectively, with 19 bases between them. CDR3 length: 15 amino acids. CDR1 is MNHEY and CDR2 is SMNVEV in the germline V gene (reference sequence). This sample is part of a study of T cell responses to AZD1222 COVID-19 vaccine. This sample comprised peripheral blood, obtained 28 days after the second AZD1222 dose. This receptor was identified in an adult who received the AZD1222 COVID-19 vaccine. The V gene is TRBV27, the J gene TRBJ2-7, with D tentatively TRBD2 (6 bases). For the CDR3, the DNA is TGTGCCAGCAGTCCCATAGGGCCGGGGGACCACGAGCAGTACTTC. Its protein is CASSPIGPGDHEQYF.